This T cell receptor (beta chain) emerged from a study of cytomegalovirus exposure and HLA in healthy donors. Study summary: In terms of ancestry, the Caucasian-associated cluster contained about four fifths of the approximately 380 genotyped donors.

The J segment lost 4 bases and the V segment lost 6 bases, leaving 7 bases of the junction unmatched. CDR3 length equals 14 residues. In germline, CDR1 is SGHRS, CDR2 YFSETQ. This clone was counted a few times. Its antigen remains unknown. PCR was performed using 60 Vbeta and 13 Jbeta primers. Clones were read by immunoSEQ multiplex PCR, and TCRdb kept only the in-frame ones, dropping some. In the table there are 150,000 to 200,000 clones, 80% of which are singletons. Findings and caveats of the study: It has been reported that TCR beta sequences accurately predicted the HLA-A and HLA-B alleles of most subjects. As a later analysis revealed, the rate of TCR association differed by HLA locus, with DRB1 most and HLA-C fewest. In a later analysis, HLA-associated beta chains showed higher expansion and lower generation probabilities than comparable chains.

Source material: PBMCs. The TCR originated in a woman in her 50s in good health and CMV-seropositive. The chain recombines TRBV5-1 with TRBJ2-3; 8 bases line up with TRBD2. CDR3 nucleotide sequence: TGCGCCAGCAACGGGGGGGCCTTTTCAGATACGCAGTATTTT. It is translated as CASNGGAFSDTQYF. Using reference TRBV5-1 and TRBJ2-3 for the parts outside the CDR3, the full variable domain is KAGVTQTPRYLIKTRGQQVTLSCSPISGHRSVSWYQQTPGQGLQFLFEYFSETQRNKGNFPGRFSGRQFSNSRSEMNVSTLELGDSALYLCASNGGAFSDTQYFGPGTRLTVL.